This T cell receptor (beta chain) was observed in a study of shared clonotypes between healthy human individuals. Findings and limits, study-wide: Sample collection involved blood only; tissue repertoires are likely different. When compared with the clonotypes that were shared by all four sorted-subset donors, the non-shared clonotypes turned out to have lower generation probabilities.

J lost 2 bases, V lost 1 base, and 2 bases had no gene match. CDR3 size: 15 residues. The V gene's germline CDR1 is MNHNS and CDR2 SASEGT. TCRdb keeps only in-frame clones here, not all; method: immunoSEQ multiplex PCR. The table shows nearly 1 million clones, with roughly 72% occurring only once. The study enrolled healthy HIV-negative adults without recent acute infections or vaccinations as donors. With respect to this clone: The antigen remains undetermined.

Sequences were obtained from memory CD4+ T cells sorted from blood. The sample's subset: CD45RA-negative fraction. The receptor's source is a man aged 18-30 years in good health. This sequence joins TRBV6-1 and TRBJ1-3; the match to TRBD1 covers 7 bases. The CDR3, as DNA: TGTGCCAGCAGTGAAGAGCAGGGGGCTGGAAACACCATATATTTT. It specifies CASSEEQGAGNTIYF.